The rows below give T cell receptor beta chains drawn from one sample of a study of blood T cells in healthy people across ages. Via MiXCR, TCRdb re-called the 5' RACE reads, giving one row per CDR3 protein. The table lists nearly 1 million distinct CDR3 sequences, roughly 51% of them singletons, with 20% to 25% in the top ten. The specimen was blood. The receptors shown here come from a woman aged 55-69 years in good health. CDR3s include the opening cysteine and the closing phenylalanine or tryptophan. Fields, in order: V gene, clone size, J gene, CDR3 length, D gene, CDR3 protein, CDR3 DNA. A D gene is named only where the DNA matches it firmly. Not all rows give a size; the values are once, few, many and, for expanded clones, a class.

>TRBV6-5|.|TRBJ2-7|18|.
CASSYSTFGTGEITEQYF
TGTGCCAGCAGTTACTCGACCTTTGGGACCGGGGAGATCACCGAGCAGTACTTC
>TRBV12-3/TRBV12-4|many|TRBJ2-2|18|.
CASSLLGLQQGRTGELFF
TGTGCCAGCAGTTTATTGGGACTTCAACAGGGACGGACCGGGGAGCTGTTTTTT
>TRBV20-1|.|TRBJ2-7|12|.
CSAKLVANEQYF
TGCAGTGCAAAACTTGTAGCCAATGAGCAGTACTTC
>TRBV20-1|many|TRBJ2-3|18|.
CSARDYFRQRRTLGTQYF
TGCAGTGCTAGAGATTATTTCAGGCAGCGGCGGACCCTTGGTACGCAGTATTTT
>TRBV6-5|.|TRBJ2-7|14|.
CASSYSPDSYEQYF
TGTGCCAGCAGTTACTCCCCAGACTCCTACGAGCAGTACTTC
>TRBV5-1|.|TRBJ1-4|15|.
CASRPGPSTNEKLFF
TGCGCCAGCAGACCGGGACCGTCAACTAATGAAAAACTGTTTTTT
>TRBV20-1|few|TRBJ1-5|14|.
CSAKQAGLNQPQHF
TGCAGTGCTAAACAGGCGGGTCTCAATCAGCCCCAGCATTTT
>TRBV27|.|TRBJ2-7|13|.
CASRMGSHYEQYF
TGTGCCAGCAGAATGGGTTCCCACTACGAGCAGTACTTC
>TRBV28|.|TRBJ2-7|13|.
CAGSFSPRGEQYF
TGTGCCGGCAGTTTTTCCCCCAGGGGTGAGCAGTACTTC
>TRBV28|.|TRBJ2-4|17|TRBD2
CASSVLAGGLAKNIQYF
TGTGCCAGCAGTGTACTAGCGGGAGGGCTAGCCAAAAACATTCAGTACTTC
>TRBV4-1|few|TRBJ2-7|11|TRBD1
CASAQGDEQYF
TGCGCCAGCGCGCAGGGGGACGAGCAGTACTTC
>TRBV5-5|many|TRBJ2-7|16|.
CASRPRGDGRSYEQYF
TGTGCCAGCAGGCCTCGTGGGGACGGACGCTCCTACGAGCAGTACTTC
>TRBV10-3|few|TRBJ2-3|14|TRBD2
CAISLAENTDTQYF
TGTGCCATCAGCCTAGCGGAGAACACAGATACGCAGTATTTT
>TRBV4-3|.|TRBJ2-3|14|.
CASSQGRAADTQYF
TGCGCCAGCAGCCAGGGGCGGGCGGCAGATACGCAGTATTTT
>TRBV20-1|many|TRBJ1-5|13|.
CSAQADSNQPQHF
TGCAGTGCGCAGGCCGATAGCAATCAGCCCCAGCATTTT
>TRBV4-1|many|TRBJ2-7|13|.
CASSQGLDYEQYF
TGCGCCAGCAGCCAAGGTCTGGACTACGAGCAGTACTTC
>TRBV6-6|few|TRBJ1-2|16|.
CASSYSKSKRDYGYTF
TGTGCCAGCAGTTACTCGAAGAGTAAGAGAGACTATGGCTACACCTTC
>TRBV28|.|TRBJ2-5|22|TRBD2
CASIVGGTRLAGCVEHQETQYF
TGTGCCAGCATAGTTGGGGGGACGAGACTAGCGGGATGTGTCGAACATCAAGAGACCCAGTACTTC
>TRBV25-1|few|TRBJ2-6|13|.
CASLHSGANVLTF
TGTGCCAGCTTACACTCTGGGGCCAACGTCCTGACTTTC
>TRBV4-2|.|TRBJ2-1|15|.
CASSQVLALSDEQFF
TGTGCCAGCAGCCAAGTTTTGGCCCTTAGCGATGAGCAGTTCTTC
>TRBV20-1|once|TRBJ2-1|18|TRBD2
CSARDPARMSGNNNEQFF
TGCAGTGCTAGAGACCCTGCCCGGATGAGCGGGAATAACAATGAGCAGTTCTTC
>TRBV3-1|.|TRBJ2-1|16|TRBD2
CASSQMVTSGRNEQFF
TGTGCCAGCAGCCAGATGGTCACTAGCGGGAGGAATGAGCAGTTCTTC
>TRBV7-9|few|TRBJ1-1|12|.
CASSSTNTEAFF
TGTGCCAGCAGCTCCACGAACACTGAAGCTTTCTTT
>TRBV3-1|many|TRBJ2-7|12|.
CASSQDLYEQYF
TGCGCCAGCAGCCAAGATCTCTACGAGCAGTACTTC
>TRBV14|.|TRBJ2-7|15|.
CASSQDYQPGYEQYF
TGTGCCAGCAGCCAAGATTACCAGCCCGGCTACGAGCAGTACTTC
>TRBV4-1|few|TRBJ2-7|16|TRBD2
CASSQGILAGGPEQYF
TGCGCCAGCAGCCAAGGGATCCTAGCGGGAGGACCCGAGCAGTACTTC
>TRBV3-1|once|TRBJ2-5|14|.
CASSQEGAFNEQYF
TGTGCCAGCAGCCAAGAAGGGGCCTTCAATGAGCAGTACTTC
>TRBV29-1|.|TRBJ2-1|14|.
CSVPGQGVYNEQFF
TGCAGCGTGCCCGGCCAGGGAGTCTACAATGAGCAGTTCTTC
>TRBV7-3|.|TRBJ2-3|13|.
CASSFLTSDTQYF
TGTGCCAGCAGCTTCCTGACCTCAGATACGCAGTATTTT
>TRBV20-1|few|TRBJ2-3|16|.
CSALHRIKQGTDTQYF
TGCAGTGCCCTACACAGGATCAAGCAAGGCACAGATACGCAGTATTTT
>TRBV28|few|TRBJ1-2|16|TRBD1
CASSSKLSTGNYGYTF
TGTGCCAGCAGTTCAAAACTATCGACAGGGAACTATGGCTACACCTTC
>TRBV7-2|few|TRBJ2-7|15|.
CASTSRQAKTYEQYF
TGTGCCAGCACCTCCCGGCAAGCCAAGACCTACGAGCAGTACTTC
>TRBV7-9|.|TRBJ2-7|14|.
CASSWSETGYEQYF
TGTGCCAGCAGCTGGTCGGAAACGGGGTACGAGCAGTACTTC
>TRBV5-4|.|TRBJ2-7|18|TRBD2
CASSPMSSGRVRSYEQYF
TGTGCCAGCAGCCCCATGTCTAGTGGGAGGGTCCGATCCTACGAGCAGTACTTC
>TRBV3-1|few|TRBJ2-5|17|.
CASSPAGVSENQETQYF
TGTGCCAGCAGTCCCGCGGGCGTCTCGGAGAACCAAGAGACCCAGTACTTC
>TRBV14|.|TRBJ2-5|16|TRBD2
CASSQGLAGGSETQYF
TGTGCCAGCAGCCAAGGACTAGCGGGAGGGTCAGAGACCCAGTACTTC
>TRBV4-1|.|TRBJ2-7|18|.
CASSHANQGTGGRYEQYF
TGCGCCAGCAGCCACGCCAATCAGGGAACCGGGGGGCGTTACGAGCAGTACTTC
>TRBV20-1|.|TRBJ2-5|13|.
CSARGGRKETQYF
TGCAGTGCTAGAGGGGGCAGGAAAGAGACCCAGTACTTC
>TRBV15|.|TRBJ2-1|16|.
CATSRPAVYGYNEQFF
TGTGCCACCAGCAGACCCGCGGTATATGGCTACAATGAGCAGTTCTTC
>TRBV28|.|TRBJ2-1|15|.
CASSFLRPPYNEQFF
TGTGCCAGCAGTTTTCTCCGGCCCCCCTACAATGAGCAGTTCTTC
>TRBV20-1|.|TRBJ2-7|15|TRBD2
CSAQAPGTRSIEQYF
TGCAGTGCCCAAGCCCCCGGGACTAGATCCATCGAGCAGTACTTC